These T cell receptor beta chains were read from a single sample in a study of T cell repertoires in cytomegalovirus infection. TCRdb re-analysed the reads in MiXCR, keeping a single row per CDR3 protein. Of about 360,000 distinct CDR3 sequences in the sample, 15% to 20% are singletons; the top ten hold approximately 8%. Sequencing was done on a sample of PBMCs. Receptor source: a human donor in good health (CMV status not recorded). Some clones in this sample may be carry-over from other donors' samples. The CDR3 runs from the conserved cysteine through the conserved F or W. The listing skips clone size in some rows; elsewhere it reads once, few, many or a size class.

length: 13
V: TRBV30
size: -
J: TRBJ2-7
CDR3: CAWTRAAGYEQYF

length: 14
V: TRBV7-2
size: -
J: TRBJ2-7
CDR3: CASSFTSGMYEQYF

length: 14
V: TRBV29-1
size: -
J: TRBJ2-2
CDR3: CSVRQGANTGELFF

length: 12
V: TRBV7-2
size: -
J: TRBJ1-4
CDR3: CASSPPNEKLFF

length: 17
V: TRBV18
size: -
J: TRBJ1-1
CDR3: CASSERPGASMNTEAFF

length: 13
V: TRBV29-1
size: -
J: TRBJ1-1
CDR3: CSVQGRMNTEAFF

length: 17
V: TRBV19
size: -
J: TRBJ1-1
CDR3: CASSIRETESRNTVAFF

length: 16
V: TRBV7-6
size: many
J: TRBJ1-6
CDR3: CASSSGVSANNSPLHF

length: 14
V: TRBV27
size: few
J: TRBJ2-4
CDR3: CASSPLMEGNIQYF

length: 14
V: TRBV15
size: few
J: TRBJ1-1
CDR3: CATSSGGTNTEAFF

length: 15
V: TRBV9
size: -
J: TRBJ2-7
CDR3: CASSVEAVQPYEQYF

length: 16
V: TRBV6-5
size: -
J: TRBJ1-2
CDR3: CASSYWDQRSPYGYTF

length: 12
V: TRBV7-2
size: many
J: TRBJ2-4
CDR3: CASSYLAGGRYF

length: 12
V: TRBV14
size: few
J: TRBJ1-2
CDR3: CASSPLMEGYTF

length: 12
V: TRBV7-9
size: -
J: TRBJ1-1
CDR3: CASSLQGGEAFF